The 2 T cell receptor beta chains below were found in one sample sequenced in a study of T cells in Graves' hyperthyroidism and ophthalmopathy. Using RNA transcripts as the source, TCR beta CDR3 regions were amplified. HTBI primers drove first-round RT-PCR of the TCR CDR3. TCRdb re-called the multiplex PCR reads with MiXCR, one entry per CDR3 protein. The data contain hundreds of thousands of distinct CDR3 sequences, 14% of them singletons. Material for sequencing was blood. The receptor set was obtained from a woman aged 40 to 50 with Graves' hyperthyroidism.

This clonotype was found many times. V is TRBV9 and J is TRBJ2-1, with 9 bases identical to TRBD1. The V gene's germline CDR1 is SGDLS and CDR2 YYNGEE. V dropped 3 bases and J dropped 4; count of bases not matched to a gene: 5. The CDR3 contains 15 residues. For the CDR3, the DNA is TGTGCCAGCAGCGCCGGACAGGGGTGGTACAATGAGCAGTTCTTC. Its translation is CASSAGQGWYNEQFF.

This chain uses TRBV20-1 with TRBJ2-3; D is unresolved. The germline gives CDR1 DFQATT, CDR2 SNEGSKA (reference sequence). Between the trimmed V and J ends, which lost 4 bases and 3 bases, there was a span of 17 bases. The CDR3 covers 15 residues. The CDR3 reads CSANGRTAGTDTQYF. The CDR3 DNA reads as TGCAGTGCTAACGGAAGGACGGCCGGAACAGATACGCAGTATTTT.